This T cell receptor beta chain was retrieved from a study of blood T cell repertoires in COVID-19. The wider study: The United States, Italy and Spain supplied acute and convalescent COVID-19 samples.

The CDR3 length is 15 residues. Trimming removed 5 bases at V and 0 bases at J, with 8 bases between. Per germline, CDR1 SGHTA and CDR2 FQGNSA. Donors in Cohort 3 who had recovered were those with two negative PCRs, healthcare professional clearance, or resolution of their symptoms. Methods used by the authors: Reference gene primers were amplified, and this amplification served to estimate nucleated cell counts. The assay was immunoSEQ multiplex PCR, and TCRdb's table has in-frame clones only and misses some. V and J calls and clone size are as listed in that table; D and trimming were resolved from the DNA. The sample has 260,000 or so clones, 85% seen once.

The clonotype was recovered from a woman between 50 and 59 years old who had recovered from COVID-19. The sample consisted of PBMCs or T cells enriched from blood (not recorded which). The J gene is TRBJ2-6, the V gene TRBV7-2, with unresolved D. The CDR3 protein is CASSPGGSGANVLTF. As DNA, the CDR3 is TGTGCCAGCAGCCCCGGTGGCTCTGGGGCCAACGTCCTGACTTTC.